These 20 T cell receptor beta chains came from one sample sequenced in a study of T cells in Graves' hyperthyroidism and ophthalmopathy. Authors of the study amplified TCR beta CDR3 regions from RNA transcripts. First-round RT-PCR with HTBI primers amplified the TCR CDR3 region. TCRdb used MiXCR to reprocess the multiplex PCR reads, holding one entry per CDR3 protein. Of some 550,000 distinct CDR3 sequences listed, around 21% are singletons. The sequencing sample was made of blood. These receptors were obtained from a man between 18 and 29 years old with Graves' hyperthyroidism.

The chain recombines TRBV6-2 or TRBV6-3 with TRBJ1-2; D ambiguous. Trimming pared 7 bases from V and 7 bases from J, leaving 16 bases between. Per germline, CDR1 MNHEY and CDR2 SVGEGT. The CDR3 has 13 amino acids. The DNA for the CDR3 is TGTGCCAGCACCGAAGTAGATTTTGGTGGCTACACCTTC. This codes for CASTEVDFGGYTF.

Ten or more counts support this clonotype. This rearrangement joins TRBV6-5 to TRBJ2-5; D is possibly TRBD1 (8 bases). The ends were cut back, 5 bases at V and 4 bases at J, with 14 bases in the middle. Germline V gene data show CDR1 as MNHEY and CDR2 as SVGAGI. CDR3 length equals 14 residues. This chain's CDR3 is CASSTNRGGETQYF. CDR3 coding DNA: TGTGCCAGCAGTACTAACAGGGGGGGAGAGACCCAGTACTTC.

This clonotype was detected ten times or more. V gene TRBV28 combines with J gene TRBJ2-7; 8 bases fit TRBD1. This CDR3 spans 15 amino acids. Germline V CDR1 and CDR2: MDHEN, SYDVKM. V lost 6 bases to trimming and J lost 3 bases; unmatched junction nucleotides: 10. This chain's CDR3 is CASSPRQGADYEQYF. The CDR3 DNA follows: TGTGCCAGCAGCCCTCGGCAGGGGGCTGACTACGAGCAGTACTTC.

With respect to this clonotype: Since a much larger clone is just one base distant, this may be a read error. This chain links TRBV27 with TRBJ2-5; TRBD2 matches 11 bases. Germline loops: CDR1 MNHEY, CDR2 SMNVEV (reference sequence). CDR3 size: 14 residues. Trimming removed 6 bases from V and 3 bases from J; junction bases left unmatched: 3. CDR3 DNA: TGTGCCAGCAGCCAACTAGCGGGGGAAGAGACCCAGTACTTC. Its translation is CASSQLAGEETQYF.

This clonotype has a count of ten or more. The chain carries TRBV28 and TRBJ1-5; no clear D gene. V was trimmed by 5 bases and J by 6 bases, leaving 14 bases between them. CDR1 and CDR2 (germline): MDHEN, SYDVKM. The CDR3 is made up of 14 amino acids. The CDR3 here is CASSREPSFQPQHF. The CDR3 nucleotides read TGTGCCAGCAGTAGGGAGCCAAGCTTTCAGCCCCAGCATTTT. Full variable domain (outside the CDR3, taken from reference TRBV28 and TRBJ1-5): DVKVTQSSRYLVKRTGEKVFLECVQDMDHENMFWYRQDPGLGLRLIYFSYDVKMKEKGDIPEGYSVSREKKERFSLILESASTNQTSMYLCASSREPSFQPQHFGDGTRLSIL.

This clonotype was observed at least ten times. The chain links TRBV20-1 to TRBJ2-7; the D is unclear. Germline V gene lookup returns CDR1 DFQATT and CDR2 SNEGSKA (reference sequence). The ends were cut back, 1 base at V and 3 bases at J, with 13 bases in the middle. This CDR3 comprises 14 residues. This chain's CDR3 is CSARGGINFYEQYF. CDR3 coding DNA: TGCAGTGCTAGAGGGGGAATTAATTTCTACGAGCAGTACTTC.

This clonotype was found many times. This sequence joins TRBV19 and TRBJ1-2, with unresolved D. V shed 9 bases and J shed 4 bases, with 12 bases lying between them. The CDR3 spans 12 residues. CDR1 LNHDA and CDR2 SQIVND come from the germline V gene (reference sequence). The CDR3: CASGGEGYGYTF. DNA for the CDR3: TGTGCCAGCGGCGGAGAGGGCTATGGCTACACCTTC.

This clonotype was observed at least ten times. J is TRBJ2-7 and V is TRBV6-2 or TRBV6-3, with D possibly matching TRBD2 (7 bases). Germline V CDR1 and CDR2: MNHEY, SVGEGT. The V end was cut by 0 bases, the J end by 3 bases, with 18 bases between. CDR3 length: 17 residues. For the CDR3, the DNA is TGTGCCAGCAGTTACTCGCGTGGGAGGGACACTCGCTACGAGCAGTACTTC. Protein: CASSYSRGRDTRYEQYF.

The table lists this clonotype with a few counts. The rearrangement joins TRBV19 to TRBJ1-1; D ambiguous. This CDR3 has 17 amino acids. The V end lost 5 bases, the J end lost 5 bases, and 24 bases lay between the germline ends. Germline lookup yields CDR1 LNHDA and CDR2 SQIVND (reference sequence). For the CDR3, the DNA is TGTGCCAGTAGTTTAGCCCCAGGTCAACCGGATAGGACTGAAGCTTTCTTT. Residues: CASSLAPGQPDRTEAFF.

The chain couples TRBV6-1 to TRBJ2-5; no clear D gene. Germline V gives CDR1 MNHNS, CDR2 SASEGT. The V end lost 0 bases, the J end lost 6 bases, and 11 bases lay between the germline ends. CDR3 size: 14 residues. The CDR3 sequence: CASSEAPDVKTQYF. In DNA form, the CDR3 reads TGTGCCAGCAGTGAAGCGCCGGACGTAAAGACCCAGTACTTC.

V is TRBV27 and J is TRBJ2-2, with D hard to call. Germline V gene lookup returns CDR1 MNHEY and CDR2 SMNVEV (reference sequence). The CDR3 spans 13 residues. V lost 3 bases to trimming and J lost 6 bases, with 8 bases between them. The CDR3 DNA reads as TGTGCCAGCAGTTTCACAGACTCCGGGGAGCTGTTTTTT. This codes for CASSFTDSGELFF.

This clonotype was seen many times. The chain links TRBV12-3 or TRBV12-4 to TRBJ2-5; 9 bases are shared with TRBD2. There are 17 residues in the CDR3. Unmatched junction bases numbered 12, after V lost 3 bases and J lost 4 bases. The CDR3 DNA reads TGTGCCAGCAGTTTGGAGGCTAGCGGGGTTTCTGGAGAGACCCAGTACTTC. Its translation is CASSLEASGVSGETQYF.

At least ten counts were recorded for this clonotype. V and J are TRBV6-1 and TRBJ1-1; possible D gene TRBD1, 5 bases. Trimming stripped 7 bases from V and 5 bases from J, with 14 bases between. Germline CDR1 MNHNS, CDR2 SASEGT. The CDR3 totals 13 residues. The CDR3 sequence is CASIVAGGTEAFF. The DNA of the CDR3 is TGTGCCAGCATAGTGGCGGGGGGAACTGAAGCTTTCTTT.

Remarks on this clonotype: Given a much more abundant clone one base away, this may be a read error. The chain combines TRBV12-3 or TRBV12-4 with TRBJ1-1; D unclear. The CDR3 runs to 14 residues. Here the CDR3 DNA reads TGTGCCAGCAGTTTCCGACGTGTGGGCACTGAAGCTTCCTTT. It encodes CASSFRRVGTEASF.

This clonotype was picked up many times. This chain links TRBV12-3 or TRBV12-4 with TRBJ2-7; 7 bases fit TRBD1. After removal of 5 bases from V and 1 base from J, the junction contained 5 bases not matched to a gene. The CDR3 is 14 amino acids. The CDR3 bases are TGTGCCAGCAGTCTCCAGGGGGAATCCTACGAGCAGTACTTC. Its protein is CASSLQGESYEQYF.

At least ten counts were recorded for this clonotype. The chain uses TRBV6-1 and TRBJ1-2; no reliable D call. The germline V gene has CDR1 MNHNS and CDR2 SASEGT. Deletions cut 4 bases from V and 3 bases from J, with 9 bases between. The length of the CDR3 is 13 residues. The CDR3 sequence is CASSVRTDYGYTF. The CDR3 DNA reads TGTGCCAGCAGTGTTCGAACAGACTATGGCTACACCTTC.

The genes are TRBV11-2 and TRBJ1-2, with TRBD1 identical over 12 bases. Germline V gives CDR1 SGHAT, CDR2 FQNNGV. V lost 6 bases, J lost 7 bases, and 12 bases stayed unmatched. The CDR3 spans 16 residues. The CDR3 sequence is CASSLFAPGQGAGYTF. The DNA of the CDR3 is TGTGCCAGCAGTCTGTTCGCCCCGGGACAGGGGGCTGGCTACACCTTC.

This clonotype was counted ten times or more. The V gene is TRBV11-2, the J gene TRBJ2-5, with a tentative D call TRBD2 (6 bases). This CDR3 has 14 amino acids. Trimming removed 8 bases at V and 7 bases at J, with 20 bases between. In germline, CDR1 is SGHAT, CDR2 FQNNGV. The CDR3 reads CASGRPEGRPTQYF. CDR3 sequence (DNA): TGTGCCAGCGGGAGGCCTGAGGGGCGACCGACCCAGTACTTC.

The gene calls are TRBV6-2 or TRBV6-3 and TRBJ1-5; 9 bases align to TRBD1. After removal of 5 bases from V and 0 bases from J, the junction contained 11 bases not matched to a gene. Germline assignment: CDR1 MNHEY and CDR2 SVGEGT. The CDR3 has 18 amino acids. The CDR3 here is CASSPRDREFLSNQPQHF. CDR3 nucleotides: TGTGCCAGCAGTCCCCGGGACAGGGAATTTCTTAGCAATCAGCCCCAGCATTTT.

This clonotype showed up many times. CDR3 sequence reads: CASSTLTRLNTEAFF. The CDR3 DNA follows: TGTGCCAGCAGTACCTTGACAAGATTGAACACTGAAGCTTTCTTT. This chain links TRBV27 with TRBJ1-1; D unresolved. Per germline, CDR1 MNHEY and CDR2 SMNVEV (reference sequence). The CDR3 sequence is 15 residues long. The V gene lost 5 bases and the J gene lost 0 bases, with 13 bases spanning the gap.